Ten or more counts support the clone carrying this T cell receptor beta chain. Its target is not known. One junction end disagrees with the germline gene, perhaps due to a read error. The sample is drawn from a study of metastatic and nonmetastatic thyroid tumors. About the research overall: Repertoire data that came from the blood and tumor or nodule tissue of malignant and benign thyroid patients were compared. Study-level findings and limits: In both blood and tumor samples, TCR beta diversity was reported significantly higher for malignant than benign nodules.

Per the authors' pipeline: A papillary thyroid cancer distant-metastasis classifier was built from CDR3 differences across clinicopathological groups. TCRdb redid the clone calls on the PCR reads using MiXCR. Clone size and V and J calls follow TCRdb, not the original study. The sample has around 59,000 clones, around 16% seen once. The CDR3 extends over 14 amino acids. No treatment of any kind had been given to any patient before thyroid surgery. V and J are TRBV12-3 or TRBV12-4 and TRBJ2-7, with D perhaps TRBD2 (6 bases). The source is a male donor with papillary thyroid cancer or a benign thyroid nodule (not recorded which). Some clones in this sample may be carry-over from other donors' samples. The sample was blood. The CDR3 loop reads CASREAGSSDEQYF. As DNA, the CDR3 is TGTGCCAGCAGGGAGGCGGGGAGCTCCGACGAGCAGTACTTC.